This record covers a single T cell receptor beta chain. Produced via immunoSEQ multiplex PCR; TCRdb's table is partial and in-frame only. The repertoire consists of 88,000 or so clones, with over 75% occurring once and the leading ten covering 4% to 5.5%. This sample is part of a study of blood T cell repertoires in COVID-19. This receptor was identified in a man between 60 and 75 years old with acute or convalescent COVID-19. The sequenced material came from peripheral blood.

The CDR3 spells CASSVNSISGYTF. CDR3 sequence (DNA): TGTGCCAGCAGTGTCAATTCTATATCGGGCTACACCTTC. The rearrangement joins TRBV25-1 to TRBJ1-2; D not certain. The V gene lost 4 bases and the J gene lost 8 bases, with 14 bases spanning the gap. Looked up from germline, CDR1 is MGHDK and CDR2 is SYGVNS. CDR3 length equals 13 residues.